Sequencing of this T cell receptor beta chain was carried out in a study of Graves' ophthalmopathy and Graves' hyperthyroidism. Study-wide results and caveats: Ophthalmopathy could be told apart from stable hyperthyroidism by a 13-signature model (about 89% sensitivity, around 84% specificity).

A remark on this clonotype: No antigen is known for it.

RNA transcripts provided the template for amplifying TCR beta CDR3 regions. Investigators did first-round RT-PCR with HTBI primers, then second-round multiplex PCR. TCRdb recomputed calls from the multiplex PCR reads with MiXCR, one row per CDR3 protein. The profile shows 400,000 to 450,000 distinct CDR3 sequences, around a fifth of them singletons. Per the germline V gene, CDR1 is MNHEY and CDR2 is SVGEGT. The CDR3 has 16 amino acids. Unmatched junction bases numbered 6, after V lost 4 bases and J lost 0 bases. Other autoimmune disease, uncontrolled infection, pregnancy and lactation led to exclusion. The PBMCs had their origin in approximately 10 ml of fresh peripheral blood.

The receptor was isolated from a young woman with stable Graves' hyperthyroidism. The gene calls are TRBV6-2 or TRBV6-3 and TRBJ2-7, with 10 positions matching TRBD1. Sequencing was carried out using peripheral blood. CDR3 sequence: CASSSTGQGGSYEQYF. Written as DNA, the CDR3 is TGTGCCAGCAGTTCCACAGGACAGGGGGGCTCCTACGAGCAGTACTTC.